This TCR beta chain was recovered during a study of T cell changes during pregnancy in multiple sclerosis. Sequencing used immunoSEQ multiplex PCR; TCRdb keeps in-frame clones, though not all of them. This table has approximately 57,000 clones, roughly nine tenths appearing once. Germline V gene sequence: CDR1 MGHRA, CDR2 YSYEKL. This CDR3 has 15 residues. V lost 0 bases, J lost 5 bases, and 10 bases lay in between. The sample was CD4+ T cells from peripheral blood mononuclear cells, taken in the second trimester of pregnancy. The TCR comes from a female donor with multiple sclerosis, enrolled in a pregnancy study. The chain employs TRBV4-1 and TRBJ2-2; perhaps TRBD2 as D (5 bases). The CDR3 loop reads CASSQEGLSTGELFF. The CDR3 coding sequence is TGCGCCAGCAGCCAAGAAGGACTCTCGACCGGGGAGCTGTTTTTT.